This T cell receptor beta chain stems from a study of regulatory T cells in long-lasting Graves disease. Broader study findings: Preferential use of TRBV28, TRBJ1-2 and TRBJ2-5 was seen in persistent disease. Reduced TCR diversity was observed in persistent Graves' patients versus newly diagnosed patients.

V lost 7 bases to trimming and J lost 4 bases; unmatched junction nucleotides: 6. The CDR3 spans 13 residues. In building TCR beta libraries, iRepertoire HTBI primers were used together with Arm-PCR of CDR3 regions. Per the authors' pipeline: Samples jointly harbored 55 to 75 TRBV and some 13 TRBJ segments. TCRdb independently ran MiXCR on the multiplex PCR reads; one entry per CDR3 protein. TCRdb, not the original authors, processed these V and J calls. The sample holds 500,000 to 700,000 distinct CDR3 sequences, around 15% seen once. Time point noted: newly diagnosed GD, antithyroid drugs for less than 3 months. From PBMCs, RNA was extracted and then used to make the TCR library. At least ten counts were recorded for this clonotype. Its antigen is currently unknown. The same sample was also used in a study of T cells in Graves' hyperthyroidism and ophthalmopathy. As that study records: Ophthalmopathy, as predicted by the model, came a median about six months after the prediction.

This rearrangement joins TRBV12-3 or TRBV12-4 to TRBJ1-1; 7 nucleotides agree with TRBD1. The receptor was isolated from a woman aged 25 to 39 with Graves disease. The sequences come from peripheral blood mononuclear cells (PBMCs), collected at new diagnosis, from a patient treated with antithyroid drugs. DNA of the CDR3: TGTGCCAGCACTACAGGGGTTGGCACTGAAGCTTTCTTT. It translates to CASTTGVGTEAFF.